This is a list of T cell receptor beta chains from one sample in a study of T cell responses to AZD1222 COVID-19 vaccine. Clones were sequenced by immunoSEQ multiplex PCR, and TCRdb holds only the in-frame ones, with some missing. The repertoire holds 70,000 or so clones, with about nine tenths as singletons. Material: peripheral blood, obtained on day 0 of AZD1222 vaccination. The receptor set was obtained from an adult in good health. The CDR3 runs from the conserved cysteine through the conserved F or W. The order of the fields is D gene, J gene, V gene, clone size, CDR3 DNA, CDR3 protein. D genes are given only for firm matches. Size tells how often a clone was seen (once, few, many) or the class of an expanded clone, and some rows leave it out.

NA	TRBJ1-2	TRBV11-2	NA	TGTGCCAGCAGCCAGGACAGCTTCTATGGCTACACCTTC	CASSQDSFYGYTF
NA	TRBJ2-7	TRBV7-9	NA	TGTGCCAGCAGCTCTAGGGATTCCTACGAGCAGTACTTC	CASSSRDSYEQYF
NA	TRBJ2-3	TRBV4-3	NA	TGCGCCAGCAGCCGGAGCCCCGGCACAGATACGCAGTATTTT	CASSRSPGTDTQYF
TRBD1	TRBJ1-2	TRBV29-1	few	TGCAGCGCATTACAGGGGACCTATGGCTACACCTTC	CSALQGTYGYTF
TRBD1	TRBJ2-3	TRBV7-9	NA	TGTGCCAGCAGCTTAATGGTGGACAGGGCGGCGCAGTATTTT	CASSLMVDRAAQYF
NA	TRBJ1-6	TRBV7-9	once	TGTGCCAGCAGCCTCTATACCGAAAATTCACCCCTCCACTTT	CASSLYTENSPLHF
NA	TRBJ1-1	TRBV5-4	once	TGTGCCAGCAGCTTGGAGCAACACACTGAAGCTTTCTTT	CASSLEQHTEAFF
NA	TRBJ1-2	TRBV9	NA	TGTGCCAGCAGCCCCCGGCAGGGCCAAAGCTACACCTTC	CASSPRQGQSYTF
NA	TRBJ2-2	TRBV3-1/TRBV3-2	NA	TGTGCCAGCAGCCAAGATATGACGGGCAGCGGGGAGCTGTTTTTT	CASSQDMTGSGELFF
NA	TRBJ1-1	TRBV7-9	NA	TGTGCCAGCAGCTTAGCGGGGAGTGGAGGGGCGTTCACTGAAGCTTTCTTT	CASSLAGSGGAFTEAFF
NA	TRBJ1-3	TRBV11-2	NA	TGTGCCAGCAGCTTAAATTGGGGGGAATCCGGAAACACCATATATTTT	CASSLNWGESGNTIYF
TRBD1	TRBJ2-7	TRBV7-8	NA	TGTGCCAGCAGCTTAGGAAACAGGGGAAACGAGCAGTACTTC	CASSLGNRGNEQYF
NA	TRBJ2-1	TRBV3-1/TRBV3-2	NA	TGTGCCAGCAGCCAAGGTCCGGACCAAAACTACAATGAGCAGTTCTTC	CASSQGPDQNYNEQFF
NA	TRBJ1-6	TRBV2	NA	TGTGCCAGCCAACGTAATAATTCACCCCTCCACTTT	CASQRNNSPLHF
NA	TRBJ2-2	TRBV19	NA	TGTGCCAGTAGTACTGCTCTACCCGGGGAGCTGTTTTTT	CASSTALPGELFF
TRBD1	TRBJ1-6	TRBV6-1	NA	TGTGCCAGCAGTGAAGTTCCGACAGGGCATAATTCACCCCTCCACTTT	CASSEVPTGHNSPLHF
NA	TRBJ1-1	TRBV12-5	NA	TGTGCTAGTGGTTTTAAGAACACTGAAGCTTTCTTT	CASGFKNTEAFF
NA	TRBJ2-3	TRBV19	NA	TGTGCCAGTAGTCTACAGGGTTTCGCAGATACGCAGTATTTT	CASSLQGFADTQYF
TRBD2	TRBJ2-3	TRBV6-4	few	TGTGCCAGCAGTGACAGACTAGCGGGGGGGCCGGATACGCAGTATTTT	CASSDRLAGGPDTQYF
TRBD2	TRBJ2-5	TRBV7-2	NA	TGTGCCAGCAGCTCGGGCGGGACTAGCGGAGAGACCCAGTACTTC	CASSSGGTSGETQYF